This T cell receptor beta chain was sequenced in a study of OX40 agonist ivuxolimab in advanced cancers. Some clones are missing from TCRdb's copy, which holds only in-frame ones; the method was immunoSEQ multiplex PCR. Among tens of thousands of clones listed, 85% to 90% were seen once. The trim removed 1 base at V and 4 bases at J, leaving 5 bases unmatched. Germline loops: CDR1 SGHRS, CDR2 YFSETQ. The CDR3 spans 16 residues. The sample in question was CD4+ or CD8+ T cells sorted from blood, obtained in a trial of the OX40 agonist ivuxolimab. The receptor was derived from an adult with an advanced solid tumor such as melanoma, head and neck, liver or kidney cancer. This sequence joins TRBV5-1 and TRBJ2-2; 9 bases map to TRBD2. The CDR3 coding sequence is TGCGCCAGCAGCTTGCTCCTAGCGGGGCGCACCGGGGAGCTGTTTTTT. Translating it yields CASSLLLAGRTGELFF. The whole variable domain, filled in from reference TRBV5-1 and TRBJ2-2, reads KAGVTQTPRYLIKTRGQQVTLSCSPISGHRSVSWYQQTPGQGLQFLFEYFSETQRNKGNFPGRFSGRQFSNSRSEMNVSTLELGDSALYLCASSLLLAGRTGELFFGEGSRLTVL.